This entry lists 2 T cell receptor beta chains sequenced from one sample in a study of CD8 T cells in Susac syndrome (dated by TCRdb to the late 2010s). The protocol used for the library was the immunoSEQ multiplex PCR assay. RNA was extracted with the RNeasy kit and roughly 0.45 to 1 ug was reverse transcribed using random hexamers. TCRdb handled the public reads itself, with Q25 trimming in fastp and clone calling in MiXCR, and kept productive beta chains. Each CDR3 protein appears once, grouped with its most common genes and DNA. In this sample the table shows about 130,000 distinct CDR3 sequences, 90% to 95% of which occur a single time. The ten most abundant clones make up roughly 0.29% of the sample. The specimen was CD8+ T cells from PBMCs. Receptors were obtained from a human donor with multiple sclerosis.

The genes are TRBV4-1 and TRBJ2-4; D is perhaps TRBD1 or TRBD2 (6 bases each). V lost 3 bases and J lost 7, with 13 bases in between. Germline V gene data show CDR1 as MGHRA and CDR2 as YSYEKL. The CDR3 runs 14 residues. DNA for the CDR3: TGCGCCAGCAGCCAGGAAAGGGGGGAGAACATTCAGTACTTC. Amino acid sequence: CASSQERGENIQYF.

The chain has TRBV7-2 and TRBJ2-2; possibly TRBD2 for D (6 bases). V gave up 6 bases and J gave up 6 bases, with 17 bases separating them. CDR1 is SGHTA and CDR2 is FQGNSA in the germline V gene. The CDR3 sequence is 15 residues long. The CDR3 reads CASSSTRVTAGELFF. The CDR3 DNA is TGTGCCAGCAGTTCGACTAGGGTAACCGCCGGGGAGCTGTTTTTT.